A selection of T cell receptor beta chains follows, all from one sample in a study of Ad26.COV2.S vaccination and SARS-CoV-2 variants. Repertoires were generated with immunoSEQ multiplex PCR, while TCRdb's copy carries only in-frame clones and drops some. The sample shows hundreds of thousands of clones, roughly 90% of them seen only once. Sequenced material: peripheral blood, taken in a trial of Ad26.COV2.S vaccine versus placebo. The origin of the receptors is a person aged 18 to 65 who received the Ad26.COV2.S COVID-19 vaccine or a placebo. The CDR3 runs from the conserved cysteine through the conserved F or W. Fields, in order: CDR3 length, D gene, clone size, V gene, J gene, CDR3 DNA, CDR3 protein. The D gene is left open where the match is weak. Where a row states a size, it is once, few, many or the class of an expanded clone; other rows omit it.

CDR3 length: 18
D gene: TRBD1
clone size: -
V gene: TRBV23-1
J gene: TRBJ2-5
CDR3 DNA: TGCGCCAGCAGTCAATCGATCCCCCGACAGGGGGCGGGGGAGACCCAGTACTTC
CDR3 protein: CASSQSIPRQGAGETQYF

CDR3 length: 15
D gene: TRBD1
clone size: -
V gene: TRBV18
J gene: TRBJ1-6
CDR3 DNA: TGTGCCAGCTCAGAACAGGGGGCGCAAAATTCACCCCTCCACTTT
CDR3 protein: CASSEQGAQNSPLHF

CDR3 length: 18
D gene: TRBD2
clone size: -
V gene: TRBV7-8
J gene: TRBJ2-2
CDR3 DNA: TGTGCCAGCAGCTTAGCTCTCGGACTAGCGGGAGCGGGCGGGGAGCTGTTTTTT
CDR3 protein: CASSLALGLAGAGGELFF

CDR3 length: 11
D gene: -
clone size: -
V gene: TRBV12-3/TRBV12-4
J gene: TRBJ1-4
CDR3 DNA: TGTGCCAGCAGTTTGGCCAAAAAACTGTTTTTT
CDR3 protein: CASSLAKKLFF

CDR3 length: 13
D gene: -
clone size: -
V gene: TRBV7-9
J gene: TRBJ2-5
CDR3 DNA: TGTGCCAGCAGCGGGCGGTACCAAGAGACCCAGTACTTC
CDR3 protein: CASSGRYQETQYF

CDR3 length: 14
D gene: TRBD1
clone size: -
V gene: TRBV5-1
J gene: TRBJ1-1
CDR3 DNA: TGCGCCAGCAGCTTGGGGGACAGAGGGACTGAAGCTTTCTTT
CDR3 protein: CASSLGDRGTEAFF

CDR3 length: 14
D gene: -
clone size: -
V gene: TRBV7-2
J gene: TRBJ2-7
CDR3 DNA: TGTGCCAGCAGCTTACAGGACAGCTTCTACGAGCAGTACTTC
CDR3 protein: CASSLQDSFYEQYF

CDR3 length: 15
D gene: -
clone size: -
V gene: TRBV18
J gene: TRBJ2-1
CDR3 DNA: TGTGCCAGCTCCCCGGGGCGGAGCTCCTACAATGAGCAGTTCTTC
CDR3 protein: CASSPGRSSYNEQFF

CDR3 length: 15
D gene: TRBD1
clone size: -
V gene: TRBV7-2
J gene: TRBJ2-7
CDR3 DNA: TGTGCCAGCAGCTTAATGACAGGGGCGTGGAACGAGCAGTACTTC
CDR3 protein: CASSLMTGAWNEQYF

CDR3 length: 16
D gene: TRBD1
clone size: -
V gene: TRBV7-6
J gene: TRBJ1-6
CDR3 DNA: TGTGCCAGCAGCTTACTCCGGACAGGGCGGAATTCACCCCTCCACTTT
CDR3 protein: CASSLLRTGRNSPLHF

CDR3 length: 11
D gene: -
clone size: -
V gene: TRBV25-1
J gene: TRBJ1-1
CDR3 DNA: TGTGCCAGCAGGGACAATTTGAAGGCTTTCTTT
CDR3 protein: CASRDNLKAFF

CDR3 length: 14
D gene: TRBD1
clone size: -
V gene: TRBV7-2
J gene: TRBJ1-6
CDR3 DNA: TGTGCCAGCAGCTCGGGACAGATTAATTCACCCCTCCACTTT
CDR3 protein: CASSSGQINSPLHF

CDR3 length: 15
D gene: TRBD1
clone size: -
V gene: TRBV6-5
J gene: TRBJ2-7
CDR3 DNA: TGTGCCAGCAGTTCCGTCGTGGGACAGGGATACGAGCAGTACTTC
CDR3 protein: CASSSVVGQGYEQYF

CDR3 length: 14
D gene: TRBD1
clone size: -
V gene: TRBV6-5
J gene: TRBJ2-7
CDR3 DNA: TGTGCCAGCACCCAGACAGGGGAAGTAGTCGAGCAGTACTTC
CDR3 protein: CASTQTGEVVEQYF

CDR3 length: 15
D gene: TRBD1
clone size: -
V gene: TRBV14
J gene: TRBJ1-2
CDR3 DNA: TGTGCCAGCAGCGGGGGACAGCCCACTAACTATGGCTACACCTTC
CDR3 protein: CASSGGQPTNYGYTF

CDR3 length: 14
D gene: -
clone size: -
V gene: TRBV2
J gene: TRBJ1-3
CDR3 DNA: TGTGCCAGCAGGTCTCGGGGTTCAGCAAACACCATATATTTT
CDR3 protein: CASRSRGSANTIYF

CDR3 length: 15
D gene: TRBD2
clone size: -
V gene: TRBV13
J gene: TRBJ2-1
CDR3 DNA: TGTGCCAGCAGCCCCAGACCTAGCGGCTACAATGAGCAGTTCTTC
CDR3 protein: CASSPRPSGYNEQFF

CDR3 length: 16
D gene: -
clone size: few
V gene: TRBV6-1
J gene: TRBJ1-3
CDR3 DNA: TGTGCCAGCAGTGAAGCGCTTTCGATCTCTGGAAACACCATATATTTT
CDR3 protein: CASSEALSISGNTIYF

CDR3 length: 13
D gene: TRBD1
clone size: -
V gene: TRBV5-1
J gene: TRBJ1-1
CDR3 DNA: TGCGCCAGCCAGGGGGCGGAGAACACTGAAGCTTTCTTT
CDR3 protein: CASQGAENTEAFF

CDR3 length: 16
D gene: TRBD2
clone size: -
V gene: TRBV5-1
J gene: TRBJ2-1
CDR3 DNA: TGCGCCAGCAGCCAGCAAGCGGGGACCAATGTCAATGAGCAGTTCTTC
CDR3 protein: CASSQQAGTNVNEQFF

CDR3 length: 15
D gene: -
clone size: -
V gene: TRBV2
J gene: TRBJ1-5
CDR3 DNA: TGTGCCAGCAGTGTATCGGGAGGGGGTAGTCAGCCCCAGCATTTT
CDR3 protein: CASSVSGGGSQPQHF

CDR3 length: 11
D gene: -
clone size: -
V gene: TRBV2
J gene: TRBJ2-7
CDR3 DNA: TGTGCCAGCAGGACACGCTACGAGCAGTACTTC
CDR3 protein: CASRTRYEQYF

CDR3 length: 13
D gene: -
clone size: once
V gene: TRBV7-9
J gene: TRBJ2-7
CDR3 DNA: TGTGCCAGCGCACGGGACCTCGACTACGAGCAGTACTTC
CDR3 protein: CASARDLDYEQYF

CDR3 length: 13
D gene: -
clone size: -
V gene: TRBV15
J gene: TRBJ2-2
CDR3 DNA: TGTGCCACCAGCATAGCTCTTGGCGGGGAGCTGTTTTTT
CDR3 protein: CATSIALGGELFF

CDR3 length: 15
D gene: -
clone size: -
V gene: TRBV14
J gene: TRBJ2-2
CDR3 DNA: TGTGCCAGCAGCCAAGTTTACGGCAACACCGGGGAGCTGTTTTTT
CDR3 protein: CASSQVYGNTGELFF

CDR3 length: 15
D gene: -
clone size: -
V gene: TRBV30
J gene: TRBJ1-5
CDR3 DNA: TGTGCCTGGAGTGTACCCCCCCATAGCAATCAGCCCCAGCATTTT
CDR3 protein: CAWSVPPHSNQPQHF

CDR3 length: 15
D gene: TRBD2
clone size: -
V gene: TRBV6-2/TRBV6-3
J gene: TRBJ2-3
CDR3 DNA: TGTGCCAGCAGTTACCCGGGGACTAGCGGGAATACGCAGTATTTT
CDR3 protein: CASSYPGTSGNTQYF

CDR3 length: 13
D gene: TRBD1
clone size: -
V gene: TRBV30
J gene: TRBJ2-7
CDR3 DNA: TGTGCCTGGGGGCGGGACAGGAGCTACGAGCAGTACTTC
CDR3 protein: CAWGRDRSYEQYF

CDR3 length: 13
D gene: -
clone size: once
V gene: TRBV5-1
J gene: TRBJ2-7
CDR3 DNA: TGCGCCAGCAGCATTGGGGAGGCCTACGAGCAGTACTTC
CDR3 protein: CASSIGEAYEQYF

CDR3 length: 15
D gene: TRBD2
clone size: once
V gene: TRBV9
J gene: TRBJ2-5
CDR3 DNA: TGTGCCAGCAGCGATCCAAGCGGGGCCCAAGAGACCCAGTACTTC
CDR3 protein: CASSDPSGAQETQYF

CDR3 length: 14
D gene: -
clone size: once
V gene: TRBV7-2
J gene: TRBJ2-1
CDR3 DNA: TGTGCCATCAGACCGATAGGGTCCTACAATGAGCAGTTCTTC
CDR3 protein: CAIRPIGSYNEQFF

CDR3 length: 15
D gene: -
clone size: -
V gene: TRBV3-1/TRBV3-2
J gene: TRBJ1-5
CDR3 DNA: TGTGCCAGCAGCCAAGAACCAGGTGGCAATCAGCCCCAGCATTTT
CDR3 protein: CASSQEPGGNQPQHF

CDR3 length: 13
D gene: -
clone size: -
V gene: TRBV28
J gene: TRBJ2-7
CDR3 DNA: TGTGCCAGCAGCCTAAGGGAATCCTACGAGCAGTACTTC
CDR3 protein: CASSLRESYEQYF

CDR3 length: 14
D gene: TRBD1
clone size: few
V gene: TRBV14
J gene: TRBJ2-7
CDR3 DNA: TGTGCCAGCCTCTGGAAGGGGACAGGGAAGACGCAGTACTTC
CDR3 protein: CASLWKGTGKTQYF

CDR3 length: 13
D gene: -
clone size: -
V gene: TRBV5-4
J gene: TRBJ2-5
CDR3 DNA: TGTGCCAGCAGCTTGAACCTCGGGGAGACCCAGTACTTC
CDR3 protein: CASSLNLGETQYF

CDR3 length: 13
D gene: -
clone size: once
V gene: TRBV27
J gene: TRBJ2-3
CDR3 DNA: TGTGCCAGCAGTTTTCTGGAAGCGGATACGCAGTATTTT
CDR3 protein: CASSFLEADTQYF

CDR3 length: 14
D gene: -
clone size: once
V gene: TRBV10-3
J gene: TRBJ1-1
CDR3 DNA: TGTGCCATCAGTGAATGGCAGGGGAACACTGAAGCTTTCTTT
CDR3 protein: CAISEWQGNTEAFF

CDR3 length: 14
D gene: -
clone size: -
V gene: TRBV10-3
J gene: TRBJ2-7
CDR3 DNA: TGTGCCATCAGTGAATCGACTACCTCCTACGAGCAGTACTTC
CDR3 protein: CAISESTTSYEQYF

CDR3 length: 16
D gene: TRBD2
clone size: -
V gene: TRBV29-1
J gene: TRBJ2-7
CDR3 DNA: TGCAGCGTAAATGTTGGAAGACTAGCGGGAGAGTTCGAGCAGTACTTC
CDR3 protein: CSVNVGRLAGEFEQYF

CDR3 length: 14
D gene: -
clone size: -
V gene: TRBV18
J gene: TRBJ2-7
CDR3 DNA: TGTGCCAGCTCACCGGCGCCGGGGTCCTACGAGCAGTACTTC
CDR3 protein: CASSPAPGSYEQYF

CDR3 length: 16
D gene: -
clone size: -
V gene: TRBV19
J gene: TRBJ1-5
CDR3 DNA: TGTGCCAGTAGTTTAACCAGCCAGGGATTGTATCAGCCCCAGCATTTT
CDR3 protein: CASSLTSQGLYQPQHF

CDR3 length: 16
D gene: -
clone size: -
V gene: TRBV5-1
J gene: TRBJ2-3
CDR3 DNA: TGCGCCAGCAGCTTGCTGGGCGGAGGAGTCCCAGATACGCAGTATTTT
CDR3 protein: CASSLLGGGVPDTQYF

CDR3 length: 13
D gene: -
clone size: once
V gene: TRBV6-4
J gene: TRBJ2-6
CDR3 DNA: TGTGCCAGTAAAGGCTCCGGGGCCAACGTCCTGACTTTC
CDR3 protein: CASKGSGANVLTF

CDR3 length: 14
D gene: -
clone size: -
V gene: TRBV24-1
J gene: TRBJ2-5
CDR3 DNA: TGTGCCACCAGTGATTCTAGCGTCCAAGAGACCCAGTACTTC
CDR3 protein: CATSDSSVQETQYF

CDR3 length: 13
D gene: -
clone size: -
V gene: TRBV13
J gene: TRBJ1-6
CDR3 DNA: TGTGCCAGCAGCTTATTTGGGGGGGAACCCCTCCACTTT
CDR3 protein: CASSLFGGEPLHF

CDR3 length: 16
D gene: -
clone size: once
V gene: TRBV5-1
J gene: TRBJ2-3
CDR3 DNA: TGCGCCAGCAGCTTGGGCGTGCAGCCAGGCACAGATACGCAGTATTTT
CDR3 protein: CASSLGVQPGTDTQYF

CDR3 length: 12
D gene: -
clone size: -
V gene: TRBV30
J gene: TRBJ2-1
CDR3 DNA: TGTGCCTGGCTGGACTTGTACAATGAGCAGTTCTTC
CDR3 protein: CAWLDLYNEQFF

CDR3 length: 13
D gene: TRBD2
clone size: -
V gene: TRBV2
J gene: TRBJ2-4
CDR3 DNA: TGTGCCAGCAGTGAGGCGAGCGGGGACATTCAGTACTTC
CDR3 protein: CASSEASGDIQYF

CDR3 length: 14
D gene: -
clone size: -
V gene: TRBV7-6
J gene: TRBJ2-7
CDR3 DNA: TGTGCCAGCAGCCTCATGAGGGCTACCGCCGAGCAGTACTTC
CDR3 protein: CASSLMRATAEQYF

CDR3 length: 13
D gene: -
clone size: -
V gene: TRBV30
J gene: TRBJ1-1
CDR3 DNA: TGTGCCTGCACCGAACAGGGTTCGGATGACGCTTTCTTT
CDR3 protein: CACTEQGSDDAFF

CDR3 length: 14
D gene: -
clone size: -
V gene: TRBV18
J gene: TRBJ1-2
CDR3 DNA: TGTGCCAGCTCACCAACGACAGCTAACTATGGCTACACCTTC
CDR3 protein: CASSPTTANYGYTF

CDR3 length: 12
D gene: -
clone size: -
V gene: TRBV30
J gene: TRBJ1-1
CDR3 DNA: TGTGCCTGGAGTGTTGGGGGCACTGAAGCTTTCTTT
CDR3 protein: CAWSVGGTEAFF

CDR3 length: 11
D gene: -
clone size: -
V gene: TRBV27
J gene: TRBJ2-7
CDR3 DNA: TGTGCCAGCGGGTTGTCGAACGAGCAGTACTTC
CDR3 protein: CASGLSNEQYF

CDR3 length: 12
D gene: -
clone size: few
V gene: TRBV9
J gene: TRBJ2-3
CDR3 DNA: TGTGCCAGCAGCGTAGTTGGAGATACGCAGTATTTT
CDR3 protein: CASSVVGDTQYF